A selection of T cell receptor beta chains follows, all from one sample in a study of cytomegalovirus exposure and HLA in healthy donors. Data came from immunoSEQ multiplex PCR; TCRdb stores just in-frame clones and leaves some out. Altogether 35,000 to 40,000 clones are present, approximately 66% being singletons, with the ten largest covering 18%. The sample comprised PBMCs. These receptors came from a man aged 45 to 65 in good health and CMV-seropositive. The CDR3 runs from the conserved cysteine through the conserved F or W. The D gene is left open where the match is weak. Only some rows state a clone size, as once, few, many or a class for expanded clones.

d_gene	v_gene	j_gene	abundance	len	CDR3aa	CDR3nt
TRBD2	TRBV11-1	TRBJ2-3	once	17	CASSLAASGGFTDTQYF	TGTGCCAGCAGCTTAGCGGCTAGCGGGGGGTTCACAGATACGCAGTATTTT
.	TRBV15	TRBJ2-7	once	15	CATSRGGVKSYEQYF	TGTGCCACCAGCAGAGGGGGCGTCAAGTCCTACGAGCAGTACTTC
TRBD2	TRBV4-3	TRBJ2-5	few	16	CASSQVGQREWETQYF	TGCGCCAGCAGCCAAGTTGGCCAGCGGGAATGGGAGACCCAGTACTTC
.	TRBV12-5	TRBJ1-1	.	14	CASGPDSLNTEAFF	TGTGCTAGTGGTCCGGACAGTTTGAACACTGAAGCTTTCTTT
.	TRBV9	TRBJ2-7	.	14	CASSVVAGSYEQYF	TGTGCCAGCAGCGTAGTGGCGGGATCCTACGAGCAGTACTTC
.	TRBV27	TRBJ1-4	few	14	CASSLSGANEKLFF	TGTGCCAGCAGTTTATCAGGGGCGAATGAAAAACTGTTTTTT
TRBD1	TRBV4-2	TRBJ1-2	.	16	CASSQDQGQGAVGYTF	TGTGCCAGCAGCCAAGATCAGGGGCAGGGGGCGGTTGGCTACACCTTC
.	TRBV13	TRBJ1-2	.	16	CASSPAASLASHGYTF	TGTGCCAGCAGCCCCGCCGCAAGTTTGGCATCGCATGGCTACACCTTC
.	TRBV2	TRBJ2-4	many	13	CASSPGDKNIQYF	TGTGCCAGCAGTCCGGGGGACAAAAACATTCAGTACTTC
.	TRBV4-2	TRBJ1-5	.	13	CASSQEGKQPQHF	TGTGCCAGCAGCCAGGAGGGGAAGCAGCCCCAGCATTTT
TRBD2	TRBV6-5	TRBJ2-2	.	16	CASSYSPGLAAGELFF	TGTGCCAGCAGTTACTCACCGGGACTAGCGGCCGGGGAGCTGTTTTTT
TRBD2	TRBV12-5	TRBJ2-1	.	19	CASSYEVAEERGVFNEQFF	TGTGCTAGTTCCTACGAAGTTGCGGAAGAGCGGGGGGTCTTCAATGAGCAGTTCTTC
.	TRBV4-2	TRBJ1-6	.	18	CASSQDQSGTNYNSPLHF	TGTGCCAGCAGCCAAGATCAAAGCGGGACAAATTATAATTCACCCCTCCACTTT
TRBD2	TRBV9	TRBJ2-5	.	16	CASSVGERGGLETQYF	TGTGCCAGCAGCGTAGGGGAGCGGGGGGGCCTGGAGACCCAGTACTTC
TRBD1	TRBV5-1	TRBJ2-2	few	17	CASSLSRTGAYTGELFF	TGCGCCAGCAGCTTGAGTAGGACAGGGGCCTACACCGGGGAGCTGTTTTTT
.	TRBV10-1	TRBJ2-5	.	14	CASRDESGQETQYF	TGCGCCAGCCGGGATGAAAGTGGCCAAGAGACCCAGTACTTC
.	TRBV11-3	TRBJ2-1	.	13	CASSYGSFYEQFF	TGTGCCAGCAGCTATGGGAGCTTCTATGAGCAGTTCTTC
.	TRBV5-6	TRBJ2-7	.	13	CASSQDDRTQQCF	TGTGCCAGCAGCCAGGATGACAGGACGCAGCAGTGCTTC
TRBD1	TRBV29-1	TRBJ1-1	once	13	CSVGTGVEAEAFF	TGCAGCGTTGGTACAGGGGTCGAGGCTGAAGCTTTCTTT
TRBD1	TRBV9	TRBJ2-7	.	15	CASSASQGAGYEQYF	TGTGCCAGCAGCGCGTCACAGGGGGCGGGCTACGAGCAGTACTTC
TRBD1	TRBV4-2	TRBJ2-2	.	18	CASSQDEYRGQDTGELFF	TGTGCCAGCAGCCAAGATGAATACAGGGGGCAAGACACCGGGGAGCTGTTTTTT
TRBD1	TRBV5-6	TRBJ1-2	.	13	CASSGDRVEGYTF	TGTGCCAGCAGCGGGGACAGGGTGGAAGGCTACACCTTC
TRBD1	TRBV6-1	TRBJ2-5	.	14	CASRETGSWGTQYF	TGTGCCAGCAGGGAGACAGGGTCTTGGGGAACCCAGTACTTC
.	TRBV7-2	TRBJ2-4	.	16	CASSLVPAQGKNIQYF	TGTGCCAGCAGCTTAGTTCCAGCCCAGGGCAAAAACATTCAGTACTTC
TRBD1	TRBV6-5	TRBJ2-7	few	15	CASSYRDRGGYEQYF	TGTGCCAGCAGTTACCGGGACAGGGGAGGCTACGAGCAGTACTTC
.	TRBV4-3	TRBJ2-1	large	13	CASSQNAVHEQFF	TGCGCCAGCAGCCAAAACGCGGTTCATGAGCAGTTCTTC
.	TRBV14	TRBJ2-6	once	19	CASSQSMGLPHSGANVLTF	TGTGCCAGCAGCCAATCGATGGGGCTACCACACTCTGGGGCCAACGTCCTGACTTTC
TRBD1	TRBV6-1	TRBJ2-7	.	14	CASRSSGTGYEQYF	TGTGCCAGCAGATCTTCCGGGACAGGGTACGAGCAGTACTTC
.	TRBV21-1	TRBJ1-6	.	16	CASSKAGTAINSPLHF	TGTGCCAGCAGCAAAGCAGGGACAGCGATTAATTCACCCCTCCACTTT
TRBD2	TRBV29-1	TRBJ2-5	.	15	CSVEGPSGPGETQYF	TGCAGCGTTGAAGGGCCTAGCGGGCCGGGGGAGACTCAGTACTTC
TRBD1	TRBV4-2	TRBJ2-7	.	20	CASSPVLGWQGAKVSYEQYF	TGTGCCAGCAGCCCGGTTCTAGGTTGGCAGGGGGCGAAGGTCTCCTACGAGCAGTACTTC
TRBD1	TRBV6-5	TRBJ1-2	.	14	CASSRDRGVYGYTF	TGTGCCAGCAGTAGGGACAGGGGCGTCTATGGCTACACCTTC
.	TRBV6-1	TRBJ1-2	.	13	CASRRDQSYGYTF	TGTGCCAGCAGACGGGATCAGTCCTATGGCTACACCTTC
TRBD2	TRBV4-1	TRBJ2-3	.	17	CASSPYNTGGPEDTQYF	TGCGCCAGCAGCCCTTACAATACGGGGGGGCCAGAGGATACGCAGTATTTT
TRBD2	TRBV5-1	TRBJ2-1	.	15	CASSLGSGGADEQFF	TGCGCCAGCAGCTTAGGTAGCGGGGGGGCCGATGAGCAGTTCTTC
.	TRBV9	TRBJ1-1	once	16	CASSRTDQPFGTEAFF	TGTGCCAGCAGCAGGACAGACCAGCCGTTTGGGACTGAAGCTTTCTTT
.	TRBV27	TRBJ2-7	.	13	CASSSLGHYEQYF	TGTGCCAGCAGTTCCCTAGGACATTACGAGCAGTACTTC
TRBD1	TRBV7-8	TRBJ1-1	few	15	CASSLVQGMNTEAFF	TGTGCCAGCAGCTTAGTACAGGGGATGAACACTGAAGCTTTCTTT
TRBD1	TRBV7-9	TRBJ2-2	once	16	CASSSRTGAPTGELFF	TGTGCCAGCAGCTCCCGGACAGGGGCCCCGACGGGGGAGCTGTTTTTT
TRBD1	TRBV28	TRBJ1-5	.	15	CASLRQGASNQPQHF	TGTGCCAGCCTGAGACAGGGGGCAAGCAATCAGCCCCAGCATTTT
TRBD2	TRBV4-3	TRBJ2-5	.	16	CASSQVAGGTQETQYF	TGCGCCAGCAGCCAAGTTGCGGGGGGGACCCAAGAGACCCAGTACTTC
.	TRBV6-5	TRBJ1-1	.	14	CASSYEGLNTEAFF	TGTGCCAGCAGTTACGAGGGATTGAACACTGAAGCTTTCTTT
TRBD1	TRBV6-6	TRBJ2-2	.	15	CASSNTWGQTGELFF	TGTGCCAGCAGCAACACTTGGGGACAGACCGGGGAGCTGTTTTTT
.	TRBV29-1	TRBJ1-2	.	14	CSVDGVRGARGYTF	TGCAGCGTTGATGGCGTACGGGGGGCGCGTGGCTACACCTTC
TRBD1	TRBV4-1	TRBJ2-1	.	16	CASSQGRDRDIDEQFF	TGCGCCAGCAGCCAGGGAAGGGACAGGGATATTGATGAGCAGTTCTTC